This T cell receptor (beta chain) originates from a study of T cells after yellow fever vaccination. Study information: Low-cell-number fractions underwent preparation using SMART-Seq v4 Ultra Low Input.

Between the trimmed V and J ends, which lost 4 bases and 6 bases, there was a span of 7 bases. This CDR3 has 11 residues. This clonotype appeared many times. The antigen remains undetermined. Study-level results: Booster samples showed a return of most primary-vaccination clones (roughly 96% CD4, around 85% CD8).

UMIs and a universal primer site were added when TCR cDNA was made by 5'RACE template switching. TCRdb reprocessed the 5' RACE reads via MiXCR and lists one record per CDR3 protein. In the table there are about 240,000 distinct CDR3 sequences, roughly 7.2% of which are singletons. This chain joins TRBV12-3 or TRBV12-4 and TRBJ2-7; no firm D call. Here the sequenced sample was CD4+ T cells sorted from PBMCs, taken 15 days after the yellow fever booster vaccination. The source of this sequence is a young man who received the YFV17D yellow fever vaccine. Here the CDR3 DNA reads TGTGCCAGCAGTTCTCGTTTCGAGCAGTACTTC. Residues: CASSSRFEQYF.